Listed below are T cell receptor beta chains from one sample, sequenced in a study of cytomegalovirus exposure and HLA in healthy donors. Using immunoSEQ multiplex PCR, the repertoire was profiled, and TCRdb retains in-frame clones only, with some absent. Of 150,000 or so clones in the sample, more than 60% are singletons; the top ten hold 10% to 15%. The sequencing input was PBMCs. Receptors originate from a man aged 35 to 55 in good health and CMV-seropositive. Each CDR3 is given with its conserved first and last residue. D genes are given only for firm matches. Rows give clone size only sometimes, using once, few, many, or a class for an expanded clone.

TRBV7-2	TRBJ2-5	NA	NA	TGTGCCAGCAGCTTAGAGCCACTAGCCGAGACCCAGTACTTC	CASSLEPLAETQYF
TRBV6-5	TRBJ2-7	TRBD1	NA	TGTGCCAGCACCCCCGGGACAGGCCCGTACGAGCAGTACTTC	CASTPGTGPYEQYF
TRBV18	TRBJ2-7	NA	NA	TGTGCCAGCTCCCCCACCGCAGGCGAGCAGTACTTC	CASSPTAGEQYF
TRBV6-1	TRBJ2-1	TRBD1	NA	TGTGCCAGCAGTGCACAGGGGGGCTCCTACAATGAGCAGTTCTTC	CASSAQGGSYNEQFF
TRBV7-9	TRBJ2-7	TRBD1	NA	TGTGCCAGCAGCGCACAGGGGAAGTACGAGCAGTACTTC	CASSAQGKYEQYF
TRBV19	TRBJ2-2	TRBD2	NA	TGTGCCAGTAAAGGACTAGCGGGAGGAAGGACCGGGGAGCTGTTTTTT	CASKGLAGGRTGELFF
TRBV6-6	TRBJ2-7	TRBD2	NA	TGTGCCAGCAGTCTAGCGGAGGGGTTCTACGAGCAGTACTTC	CASSLAEGFYEQYF
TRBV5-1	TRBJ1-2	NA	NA	TGCGCCAGCAGCCGATCCGGCAGGGGCGATGATGTCTACACCTTC	CASSRSGRGDDVYTF
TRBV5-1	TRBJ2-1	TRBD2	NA	TGCGCCAGCACCCCGGGGGGAGAGGTGGGTGAGCAGTTCTTC	CASTPGGEVGEQFF
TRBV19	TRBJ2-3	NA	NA	TGTGCCAGTAGTCCCGGGGGTGATACGCAGTATTTT	CASSPGGDTQYF
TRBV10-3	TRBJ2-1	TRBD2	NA	TGTGCCATCAGTGAGACTAGCGGGAGGGCAGGTGAGCAGTTCTTC	CAISETSGRAGEQFF
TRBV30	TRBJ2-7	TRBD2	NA	TGTGCCTGGAGTGTACGATTGCGACTAGCGGGAAGGAGGGACTACGAGCAGTACTTC	CAWSVRLRLAGRRDYEQYF
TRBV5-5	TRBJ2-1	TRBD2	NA	TGTGCCAGCAGCCCCTCCGGGACTAGCGGGATCGATGAGCAGTTCTTC	CASSPSGTSGIDEQFF
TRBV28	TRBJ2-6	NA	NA	TGTGCCAGCAGTTTATTTGGCAACCCCTCTGGGGCCAACGTCCTGACTTTC	CASSLFGNPSGANVLTF
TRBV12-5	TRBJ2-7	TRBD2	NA	TGTGCTAGTGCTAACGGAGCGGGAAGTTTCAACGAGCAGTACTTC	CASANGAGSFNEQYF
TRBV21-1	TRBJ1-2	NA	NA	TGTGCCAGCAGCCCGACAGGGGGTTATGGCTACACCTTC	CASSPTGGYGYTF
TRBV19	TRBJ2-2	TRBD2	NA	TGTGCCAGTAGTCCTCGACTAGCGGGCCCCACCGGGGAGCTGTTTTTT	CASSPRLAGPTGELFF
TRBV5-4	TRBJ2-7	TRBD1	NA	TGTGCCAGCAAAAGACAGGGACAACACGAGCAGTACTTC	CASKRQGQHEQYF
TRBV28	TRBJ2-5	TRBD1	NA	TGTGCCAGCAGTTCGAGGACAGGTCGAGAGACCCAGTACTTC	CASSSRTGRETQYF
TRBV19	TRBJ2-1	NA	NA	TGTGCCAGTAGTCCGACCTCTAGCTGGCCCTACAATGAGCAGTTCTTC	CASSPTSSWPYNEQFF
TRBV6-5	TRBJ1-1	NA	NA	TGTGCCAGCAGTTACTCGAAGCGGGGCAACACTGAAGCTTTCTTT	CASSYSKRGNTEAFF
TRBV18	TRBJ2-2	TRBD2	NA	TGTGCCAGCTCACCACCTCTAGCGGGTCCCACCGGGGAGCTGTTTTTT	CASSPPLAGPTGELFF
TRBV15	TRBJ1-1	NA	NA	TGTGCCACCAGCAGAGATTTTGGCGAAGCTTTCTTT	CATSRDFGEAFF
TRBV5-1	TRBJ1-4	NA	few	TGCGCCAGCAGCTTGCATGCAACTAATGAAAAACTGTTTTTT	CASSLHATNEKLFF
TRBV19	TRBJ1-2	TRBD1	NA	TGTGCCAGTAGTACTACAGGGGGGGATGGCTACACCTTC	CASSTTGGDGYTF
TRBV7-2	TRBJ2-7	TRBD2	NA	TGTGCCAGCAGCTTAACTCGGGGGGGTGGATACGAGCAGTACTTC	CASSLTRGGGYEQYF
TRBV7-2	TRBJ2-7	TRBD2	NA	TGTGCCAGCAGCTTTAGGGCAGCGGGAGCCCTTTCCTACGAGCAGTACTTC	CASSFRAAGALSYEQYF
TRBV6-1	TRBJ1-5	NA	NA	TGTGCCAGCAGTGAAGGGGCGCAGCCCCAGCATTTT	CASSEGAQPQHF
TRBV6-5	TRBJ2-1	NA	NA	TGTGCCAGCAGGCCCCGCAGCGAGTACAATGAGCAGTTCTTC	CASRPRSEYNEQFF
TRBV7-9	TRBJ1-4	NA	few	TGTGCCAGCAGTCCCCAGGGGTCGGGTGAAAAACTGTTTTTT	CASSPQGSGEKLFF
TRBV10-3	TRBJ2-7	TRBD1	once	TGTGCCATCAGTGTGGGACAGGGGGGGAACGAGCAGTACTTC	CAISVGQGGNEQYF
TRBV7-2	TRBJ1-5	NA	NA	TGTGCCAGCAGCTTAGGGACAGCTAATCAGCCCCAGCATTTT	CASSLGTANQPQHF
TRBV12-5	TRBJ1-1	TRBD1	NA	TGTGCTAGTGGGCGGACAGGGGGCATGGCTTTCTTT	CASGRTGGMAFF
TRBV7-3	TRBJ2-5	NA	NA	TGTGCCAGCAGCCCGGACTGGGGAGGGACCCAGTACTTC	CASSPDWGGTQYF
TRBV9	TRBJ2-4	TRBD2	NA	TGTGCCAGCAGCTCAGGACTAGCGGGGGGTCAGTACTTC	CASSSGLAGGQYF
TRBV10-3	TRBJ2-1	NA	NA	TGTGCCACAACCCCTGAGCGGAGTTACAATGAGCAGTTCTTC	CATTPERSYNEQFF
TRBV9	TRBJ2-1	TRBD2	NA	TGTGCCAGCAGCGTACGGGGAGCGGGAGGGGCAGGCGATGAGCAGTTCTTC	CASSVRGAGGAGDEQFF
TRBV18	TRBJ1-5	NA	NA	TGTGCCAGCTCACCCGACAGAAATCAGCCCCAGCATTTT	CASSPDRNQPQHF
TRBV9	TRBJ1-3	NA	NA	TGTGCCAGCAGTGCGGGCCGAGTCTCTGGAAACACCATATATTTT	CASSAGRVSGNTIYF
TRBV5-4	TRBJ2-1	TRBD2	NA	TGTGCCAGCAGCTTACCTGGGGCGGGAGGGTTAAATGAGCAGTTCTTC	CASSLPGAGGLNEQFF
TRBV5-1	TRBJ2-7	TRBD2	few	TGCGCCAGCAGCTTGGGTGGACTAGCGGAATACGAGCAGTACTTC	CASSLGGLAEYEQYF
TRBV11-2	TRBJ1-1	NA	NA	TGTGCCAGCAGCTTAGGGAGACAGGTCTGGGACACTGAAGCTTTCTTT	CASSLGRQVWDTEAFF
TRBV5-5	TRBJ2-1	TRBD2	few	TGTGCCAGCAGCTTGACTAGCGGTTACAATGAGCAGTTCTTC	CASSLTSGYNEQFF
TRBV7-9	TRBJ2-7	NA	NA	TGTGCCAGCAGCCACAGTTACGAGCAGTACTTC	CASSHSYEQYF
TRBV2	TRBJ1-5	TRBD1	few	TGTGCCAGCAGAGGGACAGGTCAGCCCCAGCATTTT	CASRGTGQPQHF
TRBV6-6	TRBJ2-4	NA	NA	TGTGCCAGCAGTTTAACGGGGACCAAAAACATTCAGTACTTC	CASSLTGTKNIQYF
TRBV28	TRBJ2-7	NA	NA	TGTGCCAGCAGTTCACGGTCCAGGGGCACGAACGAGCAGTACTTC	CASSSRSRGTNEQYF
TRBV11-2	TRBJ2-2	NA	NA	TGTGCCAGCATCAAGCAGGGAGGACGGGTCAACACCGGGGAGCTGTTTTTT	CASIKQGGRVNTGELFF
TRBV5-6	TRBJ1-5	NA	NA	TGTGCCAGCAGCTTTTCCGGGAATCAGCCCCAGCATTTT	CASSFSGNQPQHF
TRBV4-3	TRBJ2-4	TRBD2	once	TGCGCCAGCAGCCGGTCTGGACTAGCGGGAGACATTCAGTACTTC	CASSRSGLAGDIQYF
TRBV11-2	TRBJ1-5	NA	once	TGTGCCAGCAGCTCTAGAGGCGGGCAGCCCCAGCATTTT	CASSSRGGQPQHF
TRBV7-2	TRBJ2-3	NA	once	TGTGCCAGCAGCAGAACCGGGGGAAGCACAGATACGCAGTATTTT	CASSRTGGSTDTQYF
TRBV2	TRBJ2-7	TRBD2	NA	TGTGCCTGCCTCGGGCAGGGAGGGTACGAGCAGTACTTC	CACLGQGGYEQYF
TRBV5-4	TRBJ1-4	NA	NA	TGTGCCAGCAGCTCTCCGGTGGGCAGAAAAAATGAAAAACTGTTTTTT	CASSSPVGRKNEKLFF
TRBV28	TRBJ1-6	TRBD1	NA	TGTGCCAGCAGTTTATTCATCGGACAGGGTCCCCGACCCCTCCACTTT	CASSLFIGQGPRPLHF
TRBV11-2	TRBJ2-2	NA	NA	TGTGCCAGCAGCTCCCCGTTCGGGAAGACCGGGGAGCTGTTTTTT	CASSSPFGKTGELFF
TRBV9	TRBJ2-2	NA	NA	TGTGCCAGCAGCGTAGGACAGAGAAGTATCGGGGAGCTGTTTTTT	CASSVGQRSIGELFF
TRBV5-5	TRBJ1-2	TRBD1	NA	TGTGCCAGCAGCTTGGCAGGGGGAAACTACACCTTC	CASSLAGGNYTF
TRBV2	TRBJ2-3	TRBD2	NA	TGTGCCAGCAAGGAACTAGCGGGAGGAATGGCAGATACGCAGTATTTT	CASKELAGGMADTQYF
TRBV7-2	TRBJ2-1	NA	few	TGTGCCAGCAGCCCGGCCGGGACAAACAATGAGCAGTTCTTC	CASSPAGTNNEQFF